These T cell receptor beta chains were read from a single sample in a study of blood T cell repertoires in COVID-19. The protocol was immunoSEQ multiplex PCR, while the TCRdb copy is restricted to in-frame clones and leaves out a portion. The data hold over 150,000 clones, with roughly 76% observed a single time. Specimen: peripheral blood. These receptors were taken from an elderly woman with COVID-19, enrolled during active disease. CDR3s include the opening cysteine and the closing phenylalanine or tryptophan. A D gene is named only where the DNA matches it firmly. Not every row has a clone size; where given, it reads once, few, many or a size class.

V gene	D gene	clone size	J gene	CDR3 DNA	CDR3 protein
TRBV29-1	-	-	TRBJ1-1	TGCAGCGTTGATAGCGGGGCTGGCACTGAAGCTTTCTTT	CSVDSGAGTEAFF
TRBV6-6	TRBD2	-	TRBJ2-2	TGTGCCAGCAGTTATCGGGCGGGGGTGAACACCGGGGAGCTGTTTTTT	CASSYRAGVNTGELFF
TRBV3-1/TRBV3-2	-	-	TRBJ1-6	TGTGCCAGCAGCCTCTTGTCAGGTATCTCAGCCAATTCACCCCTCCACTTT	CASSLLSGISANSPLHF
TRBV9	-	-	TRBJ1-1	TGTGCCAGTTCGGGACACCCGAACACTGAAGCTTTCTTT	CASSGHPNTEAFF
TRBV6-1	-	-	TRBJ2-2	TGTGCCAGCAGTGAGGTCTATGACACCGGGGAGCTGTTTTTT	CASSEVYDTGELFF
TRBV7-8	TRBD1	-	TRBJ1-5	TGTGCCAGCAGCTTAAACGACAGGGGGAATCAGCCCCAGCATTTT	CASSLNDRGNQPQHF
TRBV11-2	TRBD1	-	TRBJ2-7	TGTGCCAGCAGCAGACCGACAGGGGGATCCTACGAGCAGTACTTC	CASSRPTGGSYEQYF
TRBV6-9	TRBD2	-	TRBJ2-3	TGTGCCAGCAGTTATTTAGAGACTAGCGGGGGGGCCCCAGATACGCAGTATTTT	CASSYLETSGGAPDTQYF
TRBV28	TRBD1	-	TRBJ1-2	TGTGCCAGCAGTGAAACCGGGACAGGGGTATATGGCTACACCTTC	CASSETGTGVYGYTF
TRBV11-1	-	-	TRBJ2-7	TGTGCCAGCAGCTTAGCGCGGGGAGGGGGACTCGAGCAGTACTTC	CASSLARGGGLEQYF
TRBV4-3	-	-	TRBJ2-2	TGCGCCAGCAGCCAAGATCGAGCGAACACCGGGGAGCTGTTTTTT	CASSQDRANTGELFF
TRBV19	TRBD2	-	TRBJ2-1	TGTGCCAGTAGGCGATCCGCGGGAGTTACAACGAATGAGCAGTTCTTC	CASRRSAGVTTNEQFF
TRBV6-1	-	once	TRBJ1-6	TGTGCCAGCAGTGAAGAGGGCGGGTTTTTTTCACCCCTCCACTTT	CASSEEGGFFSPLHF
TRBV7-9	TRBD2	-	TRBJ2-1	TGTGCCAGCAGCTTAGCGCTCGGGGGGGTCTACAATGAGCAGTTCTTC	CASSLALGGVYNEQFF
TRBV19	-	-	TRBJ1-3	TGTGCCAGTAGTACTCCCCGCAGGGGTTCTGGAAACACCATATATTTT	CASSTPRRGSGNTIYF
TRBV19	TRBD1	-	TRBJ2-3	TGTGCCAGTAAGGACAGGGGGAGGCCAGATACGCAGTATTTT	CASKDRGRPDTQYF
TRBV5-1	-	-	TRBJ2-3	TGCGCCAGCAGCTTGTCACCGGGAGTGGTAGATACGCAGTATTTT	CASSLSPGVVDTQYF
TRBV20-1	-	-	TRBJ2-7	TGCAGTGCTATCAATCGGGGTGAGCAGTACTTC	CSAINRGEQYF
TRBV5-8	-	few	TRBJ1-1	TGTGCCAGCAGCTTCGGGGGGCTCGGCACTGAAGCTTTCTTT	CASSFGGLGTEAFF
TRBV7-9	-	few	TRBJ1-1	TGTGCCAGCAGCTTCTCAGGCAGGGAGGACACTGAAGCTTTCTTT	CASSFSGREDTEAFF
TRBV5-1	-	-	TRBJ1-1	TGCGCCAGCAGCTTGGTTTACCTTGGCCTGAACACTGAAGCTTTCTTT	CASSLVYLGLNTEAFF
TRBV3-1/TRBV3-2	-	once	TRBJ1-6	TGTGCCAGCAGTGTACAGGATGGGCATTCACCCCTCCACTTT	CASSVQDGHSPLHF
TRBV4-1	TRBD1	-	TRBJ2-7	TGCGCCAGCAGCCAGGGACAGGGAGCCTACGAGCAGTACTTC	CASSQGQGAYEQYF
TRBV30	-	-	TRBJ2-3	TGTGCCTGGAGTGCCCCCTCCGCAGATACGCAGTATTTT	CAWSAPSADTQYF
TRBV5-4	TRBD2	-	TRBJ2-1	TGTGCCAGCAGCTCGTTTGGGACTAGCGGGGGCTCCTACAATGAGCAGTTCTTC	CASSSFGTSGGSYNEQFF
TRBV5-6	TRBD2	many	TRBJ2-3	TGTGCCAGCAGCTTGGCCACTAGCGGGAGTAGGTCAGATACGCAGTATTTT	CASSLATSGSRSDTQYF
TRBV4-2	-	few	TRBJ1-1	TGTGCCAGCAGCCAAGACAGACAGAACACTGAAGCTTTCTTT	CASSQDRQNTEAFF
TRBV28	-	-	TRBJ2-6	TGTGCCAGCAGTCCCCGGTGGGCCAACGTCCTGACTTTC	CASSPRWANVLTF
TRBV11-2	TRBD2	-	TRBJ2-7	TGTGCCAGCAGCTTTTATAGCGGGAGGTACTCCTACGAGCAGTACTTC	CASSFYSGRYSYEQYF
TRBV21-1	-	-	TRBJ2-7	TGTGCCAGCAGCAAAGTATGGATAGTACGGGGATACGAGCAGTACTTC	CASSKVWIVRGYEQYF
TRBV11-1	TRBD1	-	TRBJ2-5	TGTGCCAGCAGCCCCGGGACAGGGAAGGAGACCCAGTACTTC	CASSPGTGKETQYF